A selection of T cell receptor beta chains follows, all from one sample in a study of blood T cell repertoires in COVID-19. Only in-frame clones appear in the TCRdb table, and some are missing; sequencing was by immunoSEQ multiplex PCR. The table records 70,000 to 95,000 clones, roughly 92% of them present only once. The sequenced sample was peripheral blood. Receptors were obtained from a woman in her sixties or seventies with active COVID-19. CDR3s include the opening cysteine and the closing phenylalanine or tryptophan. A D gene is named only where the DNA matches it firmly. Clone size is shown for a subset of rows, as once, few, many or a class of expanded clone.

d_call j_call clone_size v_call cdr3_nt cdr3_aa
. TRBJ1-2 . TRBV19 TGTGCCAGTAGTATGGGAGAACGTAACTATGGCTACACCTTC CASSMGERNYGYTF
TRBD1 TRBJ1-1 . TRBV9 TGTGCCAGCAGCTCCCGGACAGGGGGCGATGAAGCTTTCTTT CASSSRTGGDEAFF
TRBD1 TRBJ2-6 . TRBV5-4 TGTGCCAGCAGGACAGGGGACCTCTCTGGGGCCAACGTCCTGACTTTC CASRTGDLSGANVLTF
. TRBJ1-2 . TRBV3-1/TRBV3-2 TGTGCCAGCAGCCAAGGGGCAGCTCCCTCTGGCTACACCTTC CASSQGAAPSGYTF
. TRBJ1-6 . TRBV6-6 TGTGCCAGCACCCCCCGGGAGAATTCACCCCTCCACTTT CASTPRENSPLHF
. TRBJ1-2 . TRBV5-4 TGTGCCAGCAGCGCCGGGTCTCTCTATGGCTACACCTTC CASSAGSLYGYTF
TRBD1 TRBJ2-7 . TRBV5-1 TGCGCCAGCAGCTCACACGGGACAGGAGGGGACGAGCAGTACTTC CASSSHGTGGDEQYF
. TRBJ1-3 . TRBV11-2 TGTGCCAGCAGCTTAGGCAGAAATATAGGAAACACCATATATTTT CASSLGRNIGNTIYF
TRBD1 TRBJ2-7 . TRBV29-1 TGCAGCGTTGGTCAGGGGGCATCCTACGAGCAGTACTTC CSVGQGASYEQYF
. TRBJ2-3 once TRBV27 TGTGCCAGCCGGGACTTCACAGATACGCAGTATTTT CASRDFTDTQYF
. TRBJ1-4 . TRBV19 TGTGCCAGTAGTACCTCCATTAGGGGTGAAAAACTGTTTTTT CASSTSIRGEKLFF
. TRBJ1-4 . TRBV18 TGTGCCAGCTCCTCGGCCAGACTTGCAACTAATGAAAAACTGTTTTTT CASSSARLATNEKLFF
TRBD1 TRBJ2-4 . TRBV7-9 TGTGCCAGCAGCCCCAAGGGACAGGGGGAAAGAAACATTCAGTACTTC CASSPKGQGERNIQYF
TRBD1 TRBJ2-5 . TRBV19 TGTGCCAGTACCTTTGGCCCGGGGACAGCACAAGAGACCCAGTACTTC CASTFGPGTAQETQYF
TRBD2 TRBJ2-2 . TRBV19 TGTGCCAGTAGTGCACTAGCGGGAGGGCCGGGGACCGGGGAGCTGTTTTTT CASSALAGGPGTGELFF
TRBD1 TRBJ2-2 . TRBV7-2 TGTGCCAGCAGGACGACAGGGGGTAACACCGGGGAGCTGTTTTTT CASRTTGGNTGELFF
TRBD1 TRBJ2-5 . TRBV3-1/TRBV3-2 TGTGCCAGCAGCAAGTCCAATCGGGACAGAGAGACCCAGTACTTC CASSKSNRDRETQYF
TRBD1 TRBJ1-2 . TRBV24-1 TGTGCCACCAGTGATCCGCGGACAGGGGCGGCTGGCTACACCTTC CATSDPRTGAAGYTF
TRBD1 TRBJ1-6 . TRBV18 TGTGCCAGCTCACCACGGGACAGCGATAGTTCACCCCTCCACTTT CASSPRDSDSSPLHF
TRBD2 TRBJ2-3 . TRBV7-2 TGTGCCAGCAGTATCTCAGCGGGGGGAACAGATACGCAGTATTTT CASSISAGGTDTQYF
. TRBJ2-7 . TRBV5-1 TGCGCCAGCAGCACAGACATCGAGCAGTACTTC CASSTDIEQYF
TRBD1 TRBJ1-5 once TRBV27 TGTGCCAGCAGGCCGGGACAGGTGTACAGCAATCAGCCCCAGCATTTT CASRPGQVYSNQPQHF
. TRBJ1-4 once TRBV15 TGTGCCACCAGCACGTGGGCATTCGCTAATGAAAAACTGTTTTTT CATSTWAFANEKLFF
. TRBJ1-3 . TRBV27 TGTGCCAGCAGTTACAGTATAGGGAGTCAAGGAAACACCATATATTTT CASSYSIGSQGNTIYF
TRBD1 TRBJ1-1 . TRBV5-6 TGTGCCAGCAGCAAAGGACAGGGGCGGCTTAACACTGAAGCTTTCTTT CASSKGQGRLNTEAFF
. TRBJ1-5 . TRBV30 TGTGCCTGGAGTTACCGGGGGAATCAGCCCCAGCATTTT CAWSYRGNQPQHF
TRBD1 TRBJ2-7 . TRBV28 TGTGCCAGCAGTAATTCAGGGGGCTGGGACGAGCAGTACTTC CASSNSGGWDEQYF
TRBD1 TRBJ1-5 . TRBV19 TGTGCCAGTAGTATCGGGACAGATAATCAGCCCCAGCATTTT CASSIGTDNQPQHF
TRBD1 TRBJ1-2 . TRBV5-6 TGTGCCAGCAGCTTGGAACAGGGGATCTATGGCTACACCTTC CASSLEQGIYGYTF
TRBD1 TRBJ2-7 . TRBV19 TGTGCCAGTAGTCAACAGGGGCTCCCATCCTACGAGCAGTACTTC CASSQQGLPSYEQYF
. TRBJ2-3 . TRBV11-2 TGTGCCAGCAGCTTAGACAGGGGAGCAGATACGCAGTATTTT CASSLDRGADTQYF
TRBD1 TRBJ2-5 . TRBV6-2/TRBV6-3 TGTGCCAGCAGCCTCCGGACAGGGGGCACAGAGACCCAGTACTTC CASSLRTGGTETQYF
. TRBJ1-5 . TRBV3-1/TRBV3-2 TGTGCCAGCAGCCATTTGGCTAGCAATCAGCCCCAGCATTTT CASSHLASNQPQHF
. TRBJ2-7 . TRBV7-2 TGTGCCAGCAGCGCTCAACCCAGCTCCTACGAGCAGTACTTC CASSAQPSSYEQYF
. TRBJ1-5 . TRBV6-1 TGTGCCAGCAGTGAGGACCCTACAGGGTTCAGTCAGCCCCAGCATTTT CASSEDPTGFSQPQHF
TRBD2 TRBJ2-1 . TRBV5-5 TGTGCCAGCAGCCTGACTAGCGGCTATTACAATGAGCAGTTCTTC CASSLTSGYYNEQFF
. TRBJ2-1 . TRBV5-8 TGTGCCAGCAGCTTAAACAGGGTAAAGCAGTTCTTC CASSLNRVKQFF
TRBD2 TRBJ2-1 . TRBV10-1 TGCGCCAGCTCCCGGGGACTAGCGCTTGAGCAGTTCTTC CASSRGLALEQFF
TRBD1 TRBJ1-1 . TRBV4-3 TGCGCCAGCAGCCAGGACAGGGCCTTGAACACTGAAGCTTTCTTT CASSQDRALNTEAFF
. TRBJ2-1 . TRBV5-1 TGCGCCAGCAGCTTGGAGACCGGGACAAGCGCTTACTCCTACAATGAGCAGTTCTTC CASSLETGTSAYSYNEQFF
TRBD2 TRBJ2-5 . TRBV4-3 TGCGCCAGCAGCCAAGATTGGGGTAGCGGGGGTACAGAGACCCAGTACTTC CASSQDWGSGGTETQYF
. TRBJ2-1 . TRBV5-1 TGCGCCAGCAGCCTGGAGAGGACAGCCTACAATGAGCAGTTCTTC CASSLERTAYNEQFF
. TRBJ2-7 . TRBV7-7 TGTGCCAGCAGCGCACAGGACAGCTACGAGCAGTACTTC CASSAQDSYEQYF
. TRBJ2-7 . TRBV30 TGTGCCTGGAGTTCTCTGGCATCCTACGAGCAGTACTTC CAWSSLASYEQYF
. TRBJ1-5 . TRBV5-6 TGTGCCAGCAGTACTGGACTGCAGAATCAGCCCCAGCATTTT CASSTGLQNQPQHF
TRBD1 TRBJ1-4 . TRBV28 TGTGCCAGCAGTTTAAGCCCCGGACAGGCGAAGGAGGAAAAACTGTTTTTT CASSLSPGQAKEEKLFF
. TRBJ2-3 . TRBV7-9 TGTGCCAGCAGCTTAGATATTGGCACAGATACGCAGTATTTT CASSLDIGTDTQYF
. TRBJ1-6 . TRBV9 TGTGCCAGCAGCCCAGGACAGACAAATTCACCCCTCCACTTT CASSPGQTNSPLHF